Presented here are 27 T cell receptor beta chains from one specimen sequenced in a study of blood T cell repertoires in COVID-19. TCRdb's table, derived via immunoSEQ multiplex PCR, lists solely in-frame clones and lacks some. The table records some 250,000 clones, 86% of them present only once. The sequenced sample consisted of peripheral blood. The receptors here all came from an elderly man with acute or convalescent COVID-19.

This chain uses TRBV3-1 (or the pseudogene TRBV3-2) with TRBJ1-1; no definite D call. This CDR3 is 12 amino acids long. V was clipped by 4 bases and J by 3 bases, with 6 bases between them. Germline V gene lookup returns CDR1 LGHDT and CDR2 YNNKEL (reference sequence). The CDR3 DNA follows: TGTGCCAGCAGCCCGGCGGACACTGAAGCTTTCTTT. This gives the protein CASSPADTEAFF.

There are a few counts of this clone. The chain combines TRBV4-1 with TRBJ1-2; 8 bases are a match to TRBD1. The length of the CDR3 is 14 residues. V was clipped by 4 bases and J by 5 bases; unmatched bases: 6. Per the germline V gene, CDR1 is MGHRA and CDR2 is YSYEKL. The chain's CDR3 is CASSLWDRTYGYTF. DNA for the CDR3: TGCGCCAGCAGCCTCTGGGACAGGACTTATGGCTACACCTTC.

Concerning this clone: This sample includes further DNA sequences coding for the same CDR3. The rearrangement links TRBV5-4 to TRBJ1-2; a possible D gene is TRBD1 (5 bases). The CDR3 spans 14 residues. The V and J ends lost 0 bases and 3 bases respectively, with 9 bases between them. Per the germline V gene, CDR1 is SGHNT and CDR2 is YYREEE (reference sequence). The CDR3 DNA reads TGTGCCAGCAGCTTGGCCAGGGAGGACTATGGCTACACCTTC. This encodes CASSLAREDYGYTF. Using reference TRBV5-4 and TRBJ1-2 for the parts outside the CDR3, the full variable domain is ETGVTQSPTHLIKTRGQQVTLRCSSQSGHNTVSWYQQALGQGPQFIFQYYREEENGRGNFPPRFSGLQFPNYSSELNVNALELDDSALYLCASSLAREDYGYTFGSGTRLTVV.

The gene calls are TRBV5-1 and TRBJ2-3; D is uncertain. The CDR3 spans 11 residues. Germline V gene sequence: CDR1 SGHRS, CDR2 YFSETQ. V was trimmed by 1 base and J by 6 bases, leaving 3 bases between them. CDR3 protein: CASSLYDTQYF. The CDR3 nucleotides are TGCGCCAGCAGCTTGTATGATACGCAGTATTTT.

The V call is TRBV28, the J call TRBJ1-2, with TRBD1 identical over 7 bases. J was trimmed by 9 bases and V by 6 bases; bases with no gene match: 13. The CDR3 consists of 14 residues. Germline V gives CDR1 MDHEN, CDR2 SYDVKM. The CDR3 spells CASSYRQGVSRYTF. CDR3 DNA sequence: TGTGCCAGCAGCTATCGACAGGGAGTTAGCCGCTACACCTTC.

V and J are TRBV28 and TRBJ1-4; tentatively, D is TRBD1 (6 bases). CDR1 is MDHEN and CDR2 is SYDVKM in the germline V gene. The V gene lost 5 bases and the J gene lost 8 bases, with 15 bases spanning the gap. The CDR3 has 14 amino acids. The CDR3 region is CASSPGQLREKLFF. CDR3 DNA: TGTGCCAGCAGTCCGGGACAACTCCGCGAAAAACTGTTTTTT.

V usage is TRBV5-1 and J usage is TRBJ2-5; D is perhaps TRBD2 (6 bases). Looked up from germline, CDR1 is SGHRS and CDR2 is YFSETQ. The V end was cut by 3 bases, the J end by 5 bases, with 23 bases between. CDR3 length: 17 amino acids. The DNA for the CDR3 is TGCGCCAGCAGCTCCAAGGTAGGTCATGCAGCGGGTGAGACCCAGTACTTC. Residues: CASSSKVGHAAGETQYF.

The CDR3 loop reads CSASLRTSGGLSTDTQYF. The CDR3, as DNA: TGCAGTGCTAGTCTTCGGACTAGCGGGGGTCTTAGCACAGATACGCAGTATTTT. The genes are TRBV20-1 and TRBJ2-3; 13 positions match TRBD2. The CDR3 has 18 residues. Looked up from germline, CDR1 is DFQATT and CDR2 is SNEGSKA (reference sequence). Trimming took 3 bases from V and 0 from J; bases not matched to a gene: 9.

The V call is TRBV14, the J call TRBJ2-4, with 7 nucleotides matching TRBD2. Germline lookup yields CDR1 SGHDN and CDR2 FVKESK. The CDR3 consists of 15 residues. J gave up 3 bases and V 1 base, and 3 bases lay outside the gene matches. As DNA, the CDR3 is TGTGCCAGCAGCCAAGCGGGGGGAGTCAAAAACATTCAGTACTTC. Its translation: CASSQAGGVKNIQYF.

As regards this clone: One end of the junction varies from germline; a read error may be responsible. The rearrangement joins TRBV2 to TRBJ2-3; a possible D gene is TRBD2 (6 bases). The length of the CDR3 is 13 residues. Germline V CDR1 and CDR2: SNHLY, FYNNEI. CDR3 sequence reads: CASCEGRTDTQYF. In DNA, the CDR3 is TGTGCCAGCTGTGAAGGGAGGACAGATACGCAGTATTTT.

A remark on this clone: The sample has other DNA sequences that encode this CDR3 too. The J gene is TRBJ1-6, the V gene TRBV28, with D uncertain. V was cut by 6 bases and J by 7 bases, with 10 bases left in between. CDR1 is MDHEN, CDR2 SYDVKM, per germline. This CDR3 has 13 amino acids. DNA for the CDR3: TGTGCCAGCAGCCCCCGTGAGAATTCACCCCTCCACTTT. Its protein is CASSPRENSPLHF.

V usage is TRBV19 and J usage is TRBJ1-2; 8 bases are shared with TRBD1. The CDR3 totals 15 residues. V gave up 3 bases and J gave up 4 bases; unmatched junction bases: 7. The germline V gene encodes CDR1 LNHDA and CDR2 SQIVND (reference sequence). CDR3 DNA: TGTGCCAGTAGTATCTCGAGGGGACAGGCCTATGGCTACACCTTC. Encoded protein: CASSISRGQAYGYTF. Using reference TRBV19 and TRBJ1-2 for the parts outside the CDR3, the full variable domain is DGGITQSPKYLFRKEGQNVTLSCEQNLNHDAMYWYRQDPGQGLRLIYYSQIVNDFQKGDIAEGYSVSREKKESFPLTVTSAQKNPTAFYLCASSISRGQAYGYTFGSGTRLTVV.

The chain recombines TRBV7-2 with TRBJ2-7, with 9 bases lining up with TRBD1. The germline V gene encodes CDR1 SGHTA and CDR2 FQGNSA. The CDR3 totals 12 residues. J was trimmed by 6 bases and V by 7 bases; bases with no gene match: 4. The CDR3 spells CASNDRGSEQYF. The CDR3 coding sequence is TGTGCCAGCAACGACAGGGGGAGCGAGCAGTACTTC. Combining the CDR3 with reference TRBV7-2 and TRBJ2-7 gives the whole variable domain GAGVSQSPSNKVTEKGKDVELRCDPISGHTALYWYRQSLGQGLEFLIYFQGNSAPDKSGLPSDRFSAERTGGSVSTLTIQRTQQEDSAVYLCASNDRGSEQYFGPGTRLTVT.

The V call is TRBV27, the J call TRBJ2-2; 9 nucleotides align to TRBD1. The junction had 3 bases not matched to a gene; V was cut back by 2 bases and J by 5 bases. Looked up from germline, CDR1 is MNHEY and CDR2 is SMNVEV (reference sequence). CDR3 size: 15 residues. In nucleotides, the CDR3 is TGTGCCAGCAGTTTAGACAGGGGGGAAACCGGGGAGCTGTTTTTT. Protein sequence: CASSLDRGETGELFF.

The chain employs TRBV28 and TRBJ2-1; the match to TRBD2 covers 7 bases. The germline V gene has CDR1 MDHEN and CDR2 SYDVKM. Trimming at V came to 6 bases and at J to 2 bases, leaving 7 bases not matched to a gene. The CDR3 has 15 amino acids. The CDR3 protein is CASRAPGGTYNEQFF. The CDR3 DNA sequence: TGTGCCAGCAGGGCACCGGGAGGCACCTACAATGAGCAGTTCTTC.

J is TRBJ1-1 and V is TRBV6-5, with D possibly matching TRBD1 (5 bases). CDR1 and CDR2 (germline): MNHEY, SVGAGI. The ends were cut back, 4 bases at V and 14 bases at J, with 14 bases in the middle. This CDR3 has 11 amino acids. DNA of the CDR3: TGTGCCAGCAGTTGGGGCGCTACATTCTTCTTT. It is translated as CASSWGATFFF.

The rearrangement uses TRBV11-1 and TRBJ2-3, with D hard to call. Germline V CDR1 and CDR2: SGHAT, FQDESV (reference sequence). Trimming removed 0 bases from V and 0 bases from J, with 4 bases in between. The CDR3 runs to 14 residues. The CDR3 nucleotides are TGTGCCAGCAGCTTAGCCATTAGCACAGATACGCAGTATTTT. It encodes CASSLAISTDTQYF.

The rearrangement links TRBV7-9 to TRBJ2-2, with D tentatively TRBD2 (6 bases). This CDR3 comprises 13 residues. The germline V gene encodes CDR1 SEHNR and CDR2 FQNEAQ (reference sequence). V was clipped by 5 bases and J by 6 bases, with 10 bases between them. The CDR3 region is CASSTEGPGELFF. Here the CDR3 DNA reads TGTGCCAGCAGCACGGAGGGGCCCGGGGAGCTGTTTTTT.

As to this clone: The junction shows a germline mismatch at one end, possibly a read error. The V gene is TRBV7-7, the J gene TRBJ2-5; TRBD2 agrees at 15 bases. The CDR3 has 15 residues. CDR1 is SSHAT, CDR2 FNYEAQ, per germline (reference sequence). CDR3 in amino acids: CASSLGLAGGETQYF. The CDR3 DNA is TGTGCTAGCAGCCTCGGACTAGCGGGGGGGGAGACCCAGTACTTC.

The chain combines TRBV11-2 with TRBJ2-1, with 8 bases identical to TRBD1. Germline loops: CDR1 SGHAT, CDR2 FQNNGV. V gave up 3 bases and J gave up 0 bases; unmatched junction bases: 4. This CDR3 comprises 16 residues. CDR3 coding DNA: TGTGCCAGCAGCTTGTCCGGGACAGGCTCCTACAATGAGCAGTTCTTC. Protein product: CASSLSGTGSYNEQFF.

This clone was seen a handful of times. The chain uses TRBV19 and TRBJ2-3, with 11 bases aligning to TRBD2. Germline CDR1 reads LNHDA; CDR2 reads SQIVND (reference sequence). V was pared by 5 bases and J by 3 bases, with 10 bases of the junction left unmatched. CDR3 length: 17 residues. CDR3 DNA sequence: TGTGCCAGTAGTTTTAGCGGGGGGGCGTTAATAACAGATACGCAGTATTTT. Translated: CASSFSGGALITDTQYF.

CDR3 sequence (DNA): TGTGCCAGTAGTATAGCCCGGACAGGGGGGTTCGGCACTGAAGCTTTCTTT. The encoded protein is CASSIARTGGFGTEAFF. V and J are TRBV19 and TRBJ1-1; TRBD1 matches 10 bases. The CDR3 loop spans 17 amino acids. The germline V gene has CDR1 LNHDA and CDR2 SQIVND (reference sequence). The ends lost 1 base at V and 4 bases at J; junction bases unmatched: 9.

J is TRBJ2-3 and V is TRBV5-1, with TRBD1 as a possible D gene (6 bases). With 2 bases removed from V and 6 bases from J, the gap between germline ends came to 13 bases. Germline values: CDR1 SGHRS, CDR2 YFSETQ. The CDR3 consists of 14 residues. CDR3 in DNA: TGCGCCAGCAGCTTAGGACAGAGTGGGGATACGCAGTATTTT. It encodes CASSLGQSGDTQYF.

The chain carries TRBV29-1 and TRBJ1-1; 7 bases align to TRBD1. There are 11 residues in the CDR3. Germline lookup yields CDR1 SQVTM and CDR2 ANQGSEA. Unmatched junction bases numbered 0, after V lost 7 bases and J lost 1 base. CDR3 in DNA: TGCAGCGGACAGGGGAACACTGAAGCTTTCTTT. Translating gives CSGQGNTEAFF. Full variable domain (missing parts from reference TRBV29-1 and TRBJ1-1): SAVISQKPSRDICQRGTSLTIQCQVDSQVTMMFWYRQQPGQSLTLIATANQGSEATYESGFVIDKFPISRPNLTFSTLTVSNMSPEDSSIYLCSGQGNTEAFFGQGTRLTVV.

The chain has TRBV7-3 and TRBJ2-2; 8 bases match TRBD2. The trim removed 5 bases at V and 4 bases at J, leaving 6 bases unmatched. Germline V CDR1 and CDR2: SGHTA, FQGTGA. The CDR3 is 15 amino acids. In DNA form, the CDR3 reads TGTGCCAGCAGCCCAAGCGGGAGAAGCACCGGGGAGCTGTTTTTT. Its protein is CASSPSGRSTGELFF.

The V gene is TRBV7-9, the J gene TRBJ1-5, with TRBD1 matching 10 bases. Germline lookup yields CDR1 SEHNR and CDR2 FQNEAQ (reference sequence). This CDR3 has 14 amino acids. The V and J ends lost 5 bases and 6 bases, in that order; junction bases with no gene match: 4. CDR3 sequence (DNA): TGTGCCAGCAGCGCGACAGGGGGCGTTCAGCCCCAGCATTTT. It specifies CASSATGGVQPQHF.

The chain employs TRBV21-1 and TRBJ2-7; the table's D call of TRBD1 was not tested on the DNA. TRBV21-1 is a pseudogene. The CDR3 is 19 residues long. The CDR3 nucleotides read TGTGCCAGCAGCTATGGACAGGACTCCAATACTCCTAAAACCTACGAGCAGTACTTC. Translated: CASSYGQDSNTPKTYEQYF.